These T cell receptor beta chains were read from a single sample in a study of cytomegalovirus exposure and HLA in healthy donors. Generated by immunoSEQ multiplex PCR, the TCRdb table keeps only in-frame clones and is missing some. The repertoire holds roughly 120,000 clones, with 75% to 90% as singletons. The specimen was PBMCs. Receptor source: a man between 18 and 29 years old in good health and CMV-seropositive. Each CDR3 is given with its conserved first and last residue. The D gene is left open where the match is weak. The size entry is marked missing in some rows and otherwise reads once, few, many or a size class.

>-|TRBJ2-2|TRBV2|-
CASSWSENTGELFF
TGTGCCAGCAGTTGGTCAGAGAACACCGGGGAGCTGTTTTTT
>-|TRBJ2-2|TRBV4-3|-
CASSPQAGITGNGDTGELFF
TGCGCCAGCAGCCCGCAAGCGGGGATAACAGGGAATGGGGACACCGGGGAGCTGTTTTTT
>-|TRBJ2-7|TRBV6-6|TRBD2
CASSYPASGVRGEQYF
TGTGCCAGCAGTTACCCGGCTAGCGGGGTCCGGGGGGAGCAGTACTTC
>-|TRBJ1-2|TRBV6-1|-
CASSSGVRYTF
TGTGCCAGCAGTTCAGGGGTTCGCTACACCTTC
>-|TRBJ2-7|TRBV18|TRBD1
CASSPGTGWEQYF
TGTGCCAGCTCACCCGGGACAGGCTGGGAGCAGTACTTC
>-|TRBJ1-2|TRBV28|TRBD1
CASSRQGGYGYTF
TGTGCCAGCAGTCGACAGGGCGGCTATGGCTACACCTTC
>-|TRBJ2-1|TRBV5-6|-
CASSFGGWEGEQFF
TGTGCCAGCAGCTTCGGAGGCTGGGAAGGGGAGCAGTTCTTC
>-|TRBJ2-7|TRBV10-3|-
CAIRAERAGEQYF
TGTGCCATCAGGGCCGAGAGGGCCGGCGAGCAGTACTTC
>-|TRBJ2-1|TRBV2|TRBD2
CASAPGLALLEGQFF
TGTGCCAGCGCCCCGGGACTAGCGCTCTTAGAGGGGCAGTTCTTC
>-|TRBJ2-7|TRBV19|TRBD1
CASSPGTGLEQYF
TGTGCCAGTAGTCCGGGGACAGGGTTGGAGCAGTACTTC
>-|TRBJ2-5|TRBV15|TRBD1
CATSRPTGGRGETQYF
TGTGCCACCAGCAGACCCACAGGGGGTAGGGGAGAGACCCAGTACTTC
>once|TRBJ2-7|TRBV5-5|-
CASSLIGRGTYEQYF
TGTGCCAGCAGCTTAATAGGGCGGGGAACCTACGAGCAGTACTTC
>-|TRBJ1-2|TRBV4-1|-
CASSQERTANPGSGGYTF
TGCGCCAGCAGCCAAGAAAGGACAGCTAATCCCGGCTCGGGTGGCTACACCTTC
>-|TRBJ2-7|TRBV27|-
CASSWGGGRPEQYF
TGTGCCAGCAGTTGGGGAGGAGGGCGGCCCGAGCAGTACTTC
>-|TRBJ1-5|TRBV5-1|-
CASSPDGQPNQPQHF
TGCGCCAGCAGCCCGGATGGACAGCCTAATCAGCCCCAGCATTTT
>-|TRBJ2-1|TRBV6-5|TRBD2
CATANGLAHNEQFF
TGTGCCACTGCTAATGGACTAGCCCACAATGAGCAGTTCTTC
>-|TRBJ1-2|TRBV19|-
CASCDTPDGYGYTF
TGTGCCAGCTGCGACACCCCCGACGGCTATGGCTACACCTTC
>-|TRBJ1-6|TRBV9|-
CASSVGATGAYNSPLHF
TGTGCCAGCAGCGTAGGAGCTACCGGGGCCTATAATTCACCCCTCCACTTT
>-|TRBJ2-3|TRBV5-1|-
CASSPADRPDTQYF
TGCGCCAGCAGCCCCGCTGACAGGCCAGATACGCAGTATTTT
>-|TRBJ1-1|TRBV15|-
CATSRGVRALRTEAFF
TGTGCCACCAGCAGAGGTGTGAGGGCGCTGAGGACTGAAGCTTTCTTT
>-|TRBJ2-3|TRBV9|TRBD2
CASSVFETSGPRVTDTQYF
TGTGCCAGCAGCGTATTCGAGACTAGCGGACCCAGAGTGACAGATACGCAGTATTTT
>-|TRBJ2-3|TRBV7-2|-
CASSATGRRDTQYF
TGTGCCAGCAGCGCTACAGGGCGACGGGATACGCAGTATTTT
>-|TRBJ1-2|TRBV7-2|-
CASSLSTAAGSYGYTF
TGTGCCAGCAGCTTATCGACAGCCGCAGGGTCCTATGGCTACACCTTC
>-|TRBJ2-7|TRBV5-4|TRBD1
CASSFLQGRTYEQYF
TGTGCCAGCAGCTTCCTACAGGGGCGGACCTACGAGCAGTACTTC
>once|TRBJ2-3|TRBV5-1|TRBD2
CASSPRGGRASTDTQYF
TGCGCCAGCAGTCCCCGGGGGGGAAGGGCGAGTACAGATACGCAGTATTTT
>-|TRBJ1-1|TRBV28|-
CASSFAGTQFWTEAFF
TGTGCCAGCAGTTTTGCGGGGACCCAGTTTTGGACTGAAGCTTTCTTT
>-|TRBJ1-2|TRBV5-4|-
CASSLNSVDGYTF
TGTGCCAGCAGCTTAAACAGTGTGGATGGCTACACCTTC
>-|TRBJ2-5|TRBV10-3|TRBD1
CAISQTGEEGETQYF
TGTGCCATCAGCCAGACAGGGGAGGAAGGGGAGACCCAGTACTTC
>-|TRBJ2-3|TRBV6-1|-
CASTQASDTQYF
TGTGCCAGCACCCAAGCTTCCGATACGCAGTATTTT
>-|TRBJ2-2|TRBV18|-
CASSPLTANTGELFF
TGTGCCAGCTCACCCTTGACAGCGAACACCGGGGAGCTGTTTTTT
>-|TRBJ1-1|TRBV6-5|-
CASSEPGRHTEAFF
TGTGCCAGCAGTGAACCGGGTAGGCACACTGAAGCTTTCTTT
>-|TRBJ2-5|TRBV7-2|-
CASSLGGREGTQYF
TGTGCCAGCAGCTTAGGGGGGCGCGAAGGGACCCAGTACTTC
>-|TRBJ1-6|TRBV25-1|-
CAGSFGVEGSPLHF
TGTGCCGGCAGTTTCGGGGTCGAGGGTTCACCCCTCCACTTT
>-|TRBJ2-5|TRBV14|-
CASSQDRGWGETQYF
TGTGCCAGCAGCCAAGACAGGGGATGGGGAGAGACCCAGTACTTC
>-|TRBJ2-7|TRBV6-5|-
CASSYAGELEQYF
TGTGCCAGCAGTTACGCCGGGGAGCTCGAGCAGTACTTC
>-|TRBJ2-3|TRBV2|TRBD2
CASSESPPGLAGRGRTQYF
TGTGCCAGCAGTGAATCACCCCCGGGACTAGCGGGGCGTGGGAGGACGCAGTATTTT
>-|TRBJ1-2|TRBV5-4|TRBD1
CASSYRGTGGGYTF
TGTGCCAGCAGTTACCGAGGAACAGGGGGAGGATACACCTTC
>-|TRBJ1-1|TRBV5-6|-
CASSPSSGTEAFF
TGTGCCAGCAGCCCAAGCTCAGGAACTGAAGCTTTCTTT
>-|TRBJ2-3|TRBV9|TRBD2
CASSVAPTTSGGRGTDTQYF
TGTGCCAGCAGCGTAGCTCCAACGACTAGCGGAGGGCGGGGCACAGATACGCAGTATTTT
>once|TRBJ1-1|TRBV5-1|-
CASSLGGETEAFF
TGCGCCAGCAGCTTGGGAGGTGAGACTGAAGCTTTCTTT
>-|TRBJ1-4|TRBV5-6|-
CASSPTEYRATNEKLFF
TGTGCCAGCAGCCCGACAGAATACCGTGCAACTAATGAAAAACTGTTTTTT
>-|TRBJ1-4|TRBV19|TRBD1
CASSTPGQINEKLFF
TGTGCCAGTAGTACGCCGGGACAGATAAATGAAAAACTGTTTTTT
>-|TRBJ1-1|TRBV9|-
CASSDYRAMNTEAFF
TGTGCCAGCAGCGACTACAGGGCTATGAACACTGAAGCTTTCTTT
>-|TRBJ1-3|TRBV2|-
CASSLRDTGDTIYF
TGTGCCAGCAGCCTACGGGACACCGGGGACACCATATATTTT
>-|TRBJ2-3|TRBV10-3|TRBD1
CAISVGTGRDTQYF
TGTGCCATCAGTGTGGGGACAGGGCGGGATACGCAGTATTTT
>-|TRBJ2-2|TRBV29-1|-
CSVIGVSGELFF
TGCAGCGTGATCGGGGTGTCCGGGGAGCTGTTTTTT
>many|TRBJ2-6|TRBV4-2|-
CASSQGDTSGANVLTF
TGTGCCAGCAGCCAAGGGGACACCTCTGGGGCCAACGTCCTGACTTTC
>once|TRBJ1-4|TRBV5-1|-
CASRLVGVSGFEEKLFF
TGCGCCAGCCGCTTGGTGGGAGTATCGGGGTTTGAGGAAAAACTGTTTTTT
>-|TRBJ2-7|TRBV2|TRBD1
CASSAGQANPYEQYF
TGTGCCAGCAGCGCTGGACAGGCCAACCCCTACGAGCAGTACTTC
>-|TRBJ1-1|TRBV18|-
CASSPPRQPRKAFF
TGTGCCAGCTCACCACCGCGGCAGCCGAGGAAGGCTTTCTTT
>-|TRBJ1-1|TRBV27|-
CASSPNSFLNTEAFF
TGTGCCAGCAGTCCAAACAGCTTTTTGAACACTGAAGCTTTCTTT